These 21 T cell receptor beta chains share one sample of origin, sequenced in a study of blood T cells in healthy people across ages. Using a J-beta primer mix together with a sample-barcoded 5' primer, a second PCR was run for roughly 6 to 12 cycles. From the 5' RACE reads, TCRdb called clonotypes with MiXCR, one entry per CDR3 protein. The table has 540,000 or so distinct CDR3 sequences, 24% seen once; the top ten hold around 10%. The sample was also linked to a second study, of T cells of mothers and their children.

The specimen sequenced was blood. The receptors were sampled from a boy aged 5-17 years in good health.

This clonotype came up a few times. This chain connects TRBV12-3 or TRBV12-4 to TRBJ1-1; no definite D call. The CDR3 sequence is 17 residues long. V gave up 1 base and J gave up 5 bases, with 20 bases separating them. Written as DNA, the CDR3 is TGTGCCAGCAGTTTAGGGAACCCCGCTACGTCTTTGACTGAAGCTTTCTTT. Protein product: CASSLGNPATSLTEAFF.

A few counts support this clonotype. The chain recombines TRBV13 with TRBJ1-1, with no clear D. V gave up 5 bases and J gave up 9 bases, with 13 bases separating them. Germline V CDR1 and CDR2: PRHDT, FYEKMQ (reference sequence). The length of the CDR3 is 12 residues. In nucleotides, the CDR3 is TGTGCCAGCAGCCGGGCCCCCGGTAAAGCTTTCTTT. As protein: CASSRAPGKAFF.

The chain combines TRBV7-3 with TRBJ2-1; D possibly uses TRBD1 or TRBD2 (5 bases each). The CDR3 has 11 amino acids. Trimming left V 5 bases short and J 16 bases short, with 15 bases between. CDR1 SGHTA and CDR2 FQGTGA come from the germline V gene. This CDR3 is CASSGRDRLFF. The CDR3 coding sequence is TGTGCCAGCAGCGGCCGGGACCGTTTATTCTTC.

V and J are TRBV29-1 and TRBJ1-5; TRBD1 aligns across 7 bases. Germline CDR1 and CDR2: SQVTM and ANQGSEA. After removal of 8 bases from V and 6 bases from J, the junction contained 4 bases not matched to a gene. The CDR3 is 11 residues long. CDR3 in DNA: TGCAGCCTCCAGGGGGGTCAGCCCCAGCATTTT. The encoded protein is CSLQGGQPQHF.

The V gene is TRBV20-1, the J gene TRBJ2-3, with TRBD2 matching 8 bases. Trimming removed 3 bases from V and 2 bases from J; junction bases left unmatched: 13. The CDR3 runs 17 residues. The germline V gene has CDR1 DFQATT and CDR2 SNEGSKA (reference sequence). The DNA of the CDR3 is TGCAGTGCTAGTCCGGGGGCTAGCGGGCCACACACAGATACGCAGTATTTT. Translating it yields CSASPGASGPHTDTQYF.

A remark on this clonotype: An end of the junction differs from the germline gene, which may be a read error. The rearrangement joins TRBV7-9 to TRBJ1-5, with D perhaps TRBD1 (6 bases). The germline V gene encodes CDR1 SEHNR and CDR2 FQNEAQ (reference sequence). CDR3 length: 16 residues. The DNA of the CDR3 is TGTGCCAGCAGCCTAGCCCAGGGGCCTCGATATCAGCCCCAGCATTTT. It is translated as CASSLAQGPRYQPQHF.

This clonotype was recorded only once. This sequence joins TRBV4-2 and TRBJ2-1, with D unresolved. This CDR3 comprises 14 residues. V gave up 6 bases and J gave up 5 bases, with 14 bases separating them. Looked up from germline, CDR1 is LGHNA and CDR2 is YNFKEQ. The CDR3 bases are TGTGCCAGCAGGAATGCACTCCCTGACAATGAGCAGTTCTTC. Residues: CASRNALPDNEQFF.

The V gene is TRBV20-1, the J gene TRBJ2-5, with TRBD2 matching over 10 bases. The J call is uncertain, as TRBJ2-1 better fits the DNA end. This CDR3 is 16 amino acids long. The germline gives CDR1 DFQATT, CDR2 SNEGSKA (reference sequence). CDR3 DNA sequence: TGCAGTGCTAGGGCCCCCTGGACTAGCGGTGACAATGAGCAGTTCTTC. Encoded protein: CSARAPWTSGDNEQFF.

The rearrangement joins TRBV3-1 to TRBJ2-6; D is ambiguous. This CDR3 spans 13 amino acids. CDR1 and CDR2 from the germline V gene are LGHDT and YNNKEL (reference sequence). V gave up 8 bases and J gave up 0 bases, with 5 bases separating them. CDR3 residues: CASETSGANVLTF. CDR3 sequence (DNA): TGTGCCAGCGAAACCTCTGGGGCCAACGTCCTGACTTTC.

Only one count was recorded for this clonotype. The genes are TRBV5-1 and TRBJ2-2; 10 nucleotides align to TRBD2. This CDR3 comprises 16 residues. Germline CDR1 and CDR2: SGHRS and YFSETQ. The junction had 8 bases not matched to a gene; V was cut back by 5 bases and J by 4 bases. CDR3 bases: TGCGCCAGCAGACTACTGGGACTAGCGAGCACCGGGGAGCTGTTTTTT. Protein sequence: CASRLLGLASTGELFF.

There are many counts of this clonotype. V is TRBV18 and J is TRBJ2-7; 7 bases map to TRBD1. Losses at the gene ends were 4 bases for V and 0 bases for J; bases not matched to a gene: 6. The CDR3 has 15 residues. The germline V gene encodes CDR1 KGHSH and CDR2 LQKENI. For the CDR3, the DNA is TGTGCCAGCTCACAACCAGGGGGAAGCTCCTACGAGCAGTACTTC. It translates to CASSQPGGSSYEQYF.

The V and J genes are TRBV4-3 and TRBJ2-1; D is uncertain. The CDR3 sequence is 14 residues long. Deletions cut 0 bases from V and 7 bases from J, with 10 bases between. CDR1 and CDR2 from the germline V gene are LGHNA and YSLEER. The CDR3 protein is CASSQDSFPNEQFF. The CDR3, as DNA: TGCGCCAGCAGCCAAGATTCCTTCCCTAATGAGCAGTTCTTC.

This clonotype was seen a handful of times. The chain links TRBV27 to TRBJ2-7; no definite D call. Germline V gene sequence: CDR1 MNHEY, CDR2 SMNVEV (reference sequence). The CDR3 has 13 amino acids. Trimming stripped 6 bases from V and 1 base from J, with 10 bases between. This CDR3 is CASSPTPSYEQYF. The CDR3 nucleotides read TGTGCCAGCAGCCCCACACCGTCCTACGAGCAGTACTTC.

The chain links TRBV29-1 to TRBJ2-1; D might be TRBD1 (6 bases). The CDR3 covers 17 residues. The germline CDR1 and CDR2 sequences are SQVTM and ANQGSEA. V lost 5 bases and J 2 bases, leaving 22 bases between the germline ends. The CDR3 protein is CSVPAITGYRPYNEQFF. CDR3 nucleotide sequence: TGCAGCGTTCCCGCAATTACAGGGTATAGACCCTACAATGAGCAGTTCTTC.

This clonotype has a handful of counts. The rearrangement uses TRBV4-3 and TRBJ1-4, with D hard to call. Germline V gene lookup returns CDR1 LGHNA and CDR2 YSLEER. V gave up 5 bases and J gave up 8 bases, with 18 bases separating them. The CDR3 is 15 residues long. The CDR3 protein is CASSSRSGSGEKLFF. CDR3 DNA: TGCGCCAGCAGCTCCCGAAGTGGGTCCGGGGAAAAACTGTTTTTT.

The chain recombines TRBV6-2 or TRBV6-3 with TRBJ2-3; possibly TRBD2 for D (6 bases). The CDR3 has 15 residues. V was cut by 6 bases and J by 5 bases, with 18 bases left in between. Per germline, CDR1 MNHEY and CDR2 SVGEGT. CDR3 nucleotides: TGTGCCAGCAGGCAGGCGGGGCGGGGCGGAGATACGCAGTATTTT. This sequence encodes CASRQAGRGGDTQYF.

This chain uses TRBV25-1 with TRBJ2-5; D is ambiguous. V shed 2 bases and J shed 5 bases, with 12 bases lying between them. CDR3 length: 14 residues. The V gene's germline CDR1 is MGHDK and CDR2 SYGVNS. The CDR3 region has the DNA TGTGCCAGCAGTGAAATTCGTGTGAAGGAGACCCAGTACTTC. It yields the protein CASSEIRVKETQYF.

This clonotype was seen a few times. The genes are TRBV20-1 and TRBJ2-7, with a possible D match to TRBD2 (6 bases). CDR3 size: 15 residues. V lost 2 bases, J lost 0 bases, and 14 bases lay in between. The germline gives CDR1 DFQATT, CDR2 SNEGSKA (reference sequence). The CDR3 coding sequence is TGCAGTGCTAGACCGGGGCGGGAACGCTCCTACGAGCAGTACTTC. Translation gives CSARPGRERSYEQYF.

For the CDR3, the DNA is TGTGCCAGCAGTGAAACTCCAGGCGAGGGGACAGATACGCAGTATTTT. It codes for CASSETPGEGTDTQYF. This chain connects TRBV6-1 to TRBJ2-3; D is perhaps TRBD1 or TRBD2 (5 bases each). V lost 2 bases, J lost 3 bases, and 15 bases lay in between. The CDR3 runs 16 residues. Germline V CDR1 and CDR2: MNHNS, SASEGT.

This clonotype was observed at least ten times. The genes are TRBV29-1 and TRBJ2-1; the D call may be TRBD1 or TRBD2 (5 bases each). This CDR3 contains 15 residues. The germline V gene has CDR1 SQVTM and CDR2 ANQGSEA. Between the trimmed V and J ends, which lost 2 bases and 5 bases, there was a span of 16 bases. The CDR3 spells CSVETGGTADNEQFF. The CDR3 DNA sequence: TGCAGCGTTGAAACCGGTGGGACGGCCGACAATGAGCAGTTCTTC.

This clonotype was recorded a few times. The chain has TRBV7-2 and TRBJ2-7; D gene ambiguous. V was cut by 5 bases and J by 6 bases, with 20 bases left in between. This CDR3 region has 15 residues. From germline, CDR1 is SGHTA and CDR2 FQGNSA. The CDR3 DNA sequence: TGTGCCAGCAGCCAAACCGGCATGCCGCTAAGCGAGCAGTACTTC. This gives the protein CASSQTGMPLSEQYF. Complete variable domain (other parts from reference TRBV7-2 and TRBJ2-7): GAGVSQSPSNKVTEKGKDVELRCDPISGHTALYWYRQSLGQGLEFLIYFQGNSAPDKSGLPSDRFSAERTGGSVSTLTIQRTQQEDSAVYLCASSQTGMPLSEQYFGPGTRLTVT.